The rows below give T cell receptor beta chains drawn from one sample of a study of cytomegalovirus exposure and HLA in healthy donors. Profiling relied on immunoSEQ multiplex PCR, and the TCRdb table lists in-frame clones only, not all of them. The sample has fewer than 200,000 clones, less than 80% seen once. Sequencing was performed on PBMCs. The receptors shown here come from a man aged 40-55 years in good health and CMV-seronegative. CDR3s include the opening cysteine and the closing phenylalanine or tryptophan. The D gene is left open where the match is weak. Clone size is not always given. Where it is, it says once, few, many or a class for expanded clones.

CDR3	DNA	J	size	V	D
CAWSVHRGRSYEQYF	TGTGCCTGGAGTGTACACAGGGGGCGCTCCTACGAGCAGTACTTC	TRBJ2-7	.	TRBV30	TRBD1
CASSRQGTGETQYF	TGTGCCAGCAGTCGACAGGGTACGGGGGAGACCCAGTACTTC	TRBJ2-5	.	TRBV6-5	TRBD1
CASSLGRGGADTQYF	TGTGCCAGCAGCTTAGGGCGGGGGGGCGCGGATACGCAGTATTTT	TRBJ2-3	few	TRBV11-3	TRBD2
CASSRDSYQPQHF	TGTGCCAGCAGCCGAGACTCTTATCAGCCCCAGCATTTT	TRBJ1-5	.	TRBV9	.
CASSQPPAAGELFF	TGTGCCAGCAGCCAACCCCCAGCGGCCGGGGAGCTGTTTTTT	TRBJ2-2	once	TRBV9	.
CASSLGRTEAFF	TGTGCCAGCAGCTTGGGGAGGACTGAAGCTTTCTTT	TRBJ1-1	.	TRBV7-6	.
CASSSGTDTDTQYF	TGTGCCAGCAGCTCGGGGACAGACACAGATACGCAGTATTTT	TRBJ2-3	.	TRBV7-3	TRBD1
CASSEQRTTGELFF	TGTGCCAGCAGTGAACAGCGGACGACCGGGGAGCTGTTTTTT	TRBJ2-2	.	TRBV6-1	.
CASSVDRARGLRHF	TGTGCCAGTAGTGTGGACAGGGCAAGGGGACTTCGGCATTTT	TRBJ1-5	.	TRBV19	TRBD1
CASSERVNYGYTF	TGTGCCAGCAGTGAACGAGTCAACTATGGCTACACCTTC	TRBJ1-2	.	TRBV6-1	.
CASSPLSGVQPRHF	TGTGCCAGCTCACCACTATCAGGGGTTCAGCCCCGGCATTTT	TRBJ1-5	.	TRBV18	.
CASSPLGLLNTEAFF	TGTGCCAGCTCACCTCTGGGACTCCTGAACACTGAAGCTTTCTTT	TRBJ1-1	.	TRBV18	.